This T cell receptor beta chain was observed in a study of vaccination and CD4 T cells after COVID-19. Noted treatment: roughly 10-day PBMC culture with coronavirus spike peptide pools or control peptides (ViraFEST assay). Germline CDR1 and CDR2: DFQATT and SNEGSKA (reference sequence). The CDR3 spans 14 residues. The germline V and J ends were trimmed by 2 bases and 4 bases, with 14 bases remaining between them. This clonotype was detected only a few times. Its antigen is undetermined. Cultured CD4+ T cell DNA underwent sequencing with the Oncomine TCR Beta short-read assay. TCRdb reprocessed the PCR reads with MiXCR, giving one entry per CDR3 protein. This sample has approximately 11,000 distinct CDR3 sequences; roughly two fifths occur once, and the top ten carry over 35%.

V gene TRBV20-1 combines with J gene TRBJ1-1; tentative D call: TRBD1 (5 bases). Sequencing used CD4+ T cells from blood, cultured in vitro. The receptor was derived from a human donor who had recovered from COVID-19. In DNA form, the CDR3 reads TGCAGTGCTAGATGGGGTGGGGGGGGCACTGAAGCTTTCTTT. Translation gives CSARWGGGGTEAFF.